The 12 T cell receptor beta chains below come from one sample, sequenced in a study of blood T cells in healthy people across ages (dated by TCRdb to between 2014 and 2016). The library came from 5' RACE. This sample was sequenced with an Illumina HiSeq 2500. A second 7 to 11 cycle PCR used a sample-barcoded 5' primer and a J-beta primer mix. TCRdb cleaned the public reads at Q25 with fastp, built clones with MiXCR and kept in-frame beta chains. Each entry is one CDR3 protein sequence, shown with its most common DNA and genes. The sample data list over 700,000 distinct CDR3 sequences, and around a quarter of these were observed just once. The top ten hold under 9.5% of the sample. The same data also contributed to another study, on T cells of mothers and their children.

Material for sequencing was blood. All receptors come from a boy aged 10-17 years in good health.

This clonotype was picked up a small number of times. Possible read error: a much larger clone is one base away. This CDR3 fails to terminate in the conserved phenylalanine or tryptophan, so it likely reflects a read error. V gene TRBV4-1 combines with J gene TRBJ2-1, with TRBD2 matching 12 bases. The V gene's germline CDR1 is MGHRA and CDR2 YSYEKL. V was clipped by 0 bases and J by 7 bases; unmatched bases: 1. The CDR3 length is 15 residues. The CDR3 nucleotides read TGCGCCAGCAGCCAAGACGGACTAGCGGGAAATGAGCAGTTCCTC. Translation: CASSQDGLAGNEQFL.

This chain joins TRBV10-1 and TRBJ2-2; the D gene is possibly TRBD1 (5 bases). V was trimmed by 4 bases and J by 2 bases, leaving 8 bases between them. The CDR3 has 14 residues. Germline V gene lookup returns CDR1 WNHNN and CDR2 SYGVQD (reference sequence). The CDR3 nucleotides read TGCGCCAGCAGTGCAGGGTTTAACACCGGGGAGCTGTTTTTT. Translating it yields CASSAGFNTGELFF.

This chain links TRBV12-3 or TRBV12-4 with TRBJ1-5; no definite D call. Trimming took off 6 bases at V and 3 bases at J, with 6 bases between the two ends. The CDR3 has 12 amino acids. The CDR3 region is CASRENNQPQHF. For the CDR3, the DNA is TGTGCCAGCAGGGAGAACAATCAGCCCCAGCATTTT.

The chain has TRBV29-1 and TRBJ2-4; no reliable D call. The CDR3 contains 13 residues. Germline V lookup: CDR1 SQVTM, CDR2 ANQGSEA. V was pared by 6 bases and J by 0 bases, with 9 bases between. CDR3 sequence (DNA): TGCAGCGTCCCCAGTGCAGCCAAAAACATTCAGTACTTC. Translated: CSVPSAAKNIQYF.

This chain connects TRBV6-6 to TRBJ2-5; D is unclear. This CDR3 contains 14 residues. Germline lookup yields CDR1 MNHNY and CDR2 SVGAGI (reference sequence). The V and J ends lost 0 bases and 5 bases respectively, with 10 bases between them. The CDR3 protein is CASSYSIDSETQYF. For the CDR3, the DNA is TGTGCCAGCAGTTACTCGATTGACTCGGAGACCCAGTACTTC.

The chain has TRBV5-1 and TRBJ2-3; TRBD2 matches at 7 bases. V lost 2 bases, J lost 1 base, and 1 base stayed unmatched. In germline, CDR1 is SGHRS, CDR2 YFSETQ. This CDR3 has 14 residues. Here the CDR3 DNA reads TGCGCCAGCAGCTTTACTAGCGGCACAGATACGCAGTATTTT. Its translation is CASSFTSGTDTQYF.

This chain uses TRBV29-1 with TRBJ1-1, with D possibly being TRBD1 (6 bases). V dropped 7 bases and J dropped 5 bases, with 26 bases sitting between them. This CDR3 is built from 16 residues. Germline V gives CDR1 SQVTM, CDR2 ANQGSEA. The CDR3 nucleotides read TGCAGCGCAACTTCACGCCGAGGGGGGAAAGGGACTGAAGCTTTCTTT. Amino acid sequence: CSATSRRGGKGTEAFF.

This clonotype was counted only a few times. The chain combines TRBV20-1 with TRBJ2-1; no reliable D call. Matching the DNA end better, TRBJ2-7 makes the J call doubtful. Germline V gene sequence: CDR1 DFQATT, CDR2 SNEGSKA (reference sequence). The length of the CDR3 is 14 residues. Here the CDR3 reads CSARDSGPSYEQYF. CDR3 in DNA: TGCAGTGCTAGAGACTCCGGGCCATCCTACGAGCAGTACTTC.

This clonotype occurred a few times. V is TRBV5-1 and J is TRBJ2-1, with 11 bases aligning to TRBD2. Germline V CDR1 and CDR2: SGHRS, YFSETQ. The CDR3 spans 16 residues. V shed 3 bases, J shed 4 bases, and the junction held 6 bases outside the gene matches. This chain's CDR3 is CASSSTSGIGYNEQFF. The CDR3 coding sequence is TGCGCCAGCAGCTCGACTAGCGGGATTGGTTACAATGAGCAGTTCTTC.

The rearrangement links TRBV7-8 to TRBJ2-7, with 7 bases lining up with TRBD1. CDR3 length: 15 residues. Trimming at V came to 2 bases and at J to 4 bases, leaving 8 bases not matched to a gene. Looked up from germline, CDR1 is SGHVS and CDR2 is FQNEAQ. CDR3 sequence (DNA): TGTGCCAGCAGCTTAAGCCGGGACAGATCTTACGAGCAGTACTTC. The encoded protein is CASSLSRDRSYEQYF.

J is TRBJ1-6 and V is TRBV5-1; the D gene is possibly TRBD1 (6 bases). V lost 4 bases and J 7 bases, leaving 15 bases between the germline ends. Germline CDR1 reads SGHRS; CDR2 reads YFSETQ. CDR3 length equals 15 residues. Here the CDR3 DNA reads TGCGCCAGCAGCCCAGATGGGGGGCGGAATTCACCCCTCCACTTT. This encodes CASSPDGGRNSPLHF.

This rearrangement joins TRBV4-3 to TRBJ2-3; no clear D. Between the trimmed V and J ends, which lost 0 bases and 5 bases, there was a span of 6 bases. CDR3 length: 13 residues. Germline CDR1 and CDR2: LGHNA and YSLEER. CDR3 sequence: CASSQERRDTQYF. CDR3 sequence (DNA): TGCGCCAGCAGCCAAGAAAGGAGAGATACGCAGTATTTT.